Reported below is one TCR beta chain. The target antigen is unknown. The junction and the germline gene differ at one end; a read error may be behind it. Germline V gives CDR1 SGHAT, CDR2 FQNNGV. The CDR3 is 16 amino acids. These data are taken from a study of tumor and adjacent non-tumor tissue in lung cancer. Points from the study as a whole: In normal lung, the top 100 clones were significantly more dominant than in tumor. Significantly higher TCR diversity was found in tumor than normal lung.

The template was RNA from unsorted bulk tissue. A modified ARM-PCR protocol with three rounds of nested PCR amplified TCRbeta. One entry per CDR3 protein results from TCRdb running MiXCR on the multiplex PCR reads. The sample records some 71,000 distinct CDR3 sequences, 55% to 75% being singletons. Source material: lung tumor tissue. V is TRBV11-2 and J is TRBJ1-5, with a weak D call TRBD1 (5 bases). The clonotype was recovered from a woman in her thirties or forties with non-small cell lung cancer. Written as DNA, the CDR3 is TGTACCAGCGGCCCCCTTCCACAAAGGGGCGGTCAGCCCCAGCATTTT. Its protein is CTSGPLPQRGGQPQHF.